Below, 3 T cell receptor beta chains from the same sample are listed, as sequenced in a study of control samples from healthy donors and cancer patients. Only in-frame clones appear in the TCRdb table, and some are missing; sequencing was by immunoSEQ multiplex PCR. The sample holds 130,000 or so clones, over 90% seen once. Sample: PBMCs. Receptors originate from a man aged 55-75 years with colorectal cancer.

CDR3 DNA: TGTGCCTGGACCCGACAGGGTCGGGCTTTCTTT. Translating it yields CAWTRQGRAFF. The chain uses TRBV30 and TRBJ1-1; 7 nucleotides line up with TRBD1. Looked up from germline, CDR1 is GTSNPN and CDR2 is SVGIG (reference sequence). J gave up 11 bases and V 4 bases, and 7 bases lay outside the gene matches. The CDR3 length is 11 residues.

The V and J genes are TRBV30 and TRBJ1-5, with D tentatively TRBD1 (6 bases). Germline V gives CDR1 GTSNPN, CDR2 SVGIG (reference sequence). Trimming left V 0 bases short and J 6 bases short, with 9 bases between. The CDR3 runs to 13 residues. The DNA for the CDR3 is TGTGCCTGGAGTGTACAGGGCGCTCAGCCCCAGCATTTT. The encoded protein is CAWSVQGAQPQHF. The full variable domain, with the rest looked up from reference TRBV30 and TRBJ1-5, is SQTIHQWPATLVQPVGSPLSLECTVEGTSNPNLYWYRQAAGRGLQLLFYSVGIGQISSEVPQNLSASRPQDRQFILSSKKLLLSDSGFYLCAWSVQGAQPQHFGDGTRLSIL.

The chain combines TRBV4-3 with TRBJ1-6; no clear D gene. This CDR3 is 15 amino acids long. Germline V gives CDR1 LGHNA, CDR2 YSLEER. V was trimmed by 2 bases and J by 11 bases, leaving 16 bases between them. CDR3 coding DNA: TGCGCCAGCAGCCAAAACATAGAGGGTTTACCACCCCTCCACTTT. It is translated as CASSQNIEGLPPLHF.